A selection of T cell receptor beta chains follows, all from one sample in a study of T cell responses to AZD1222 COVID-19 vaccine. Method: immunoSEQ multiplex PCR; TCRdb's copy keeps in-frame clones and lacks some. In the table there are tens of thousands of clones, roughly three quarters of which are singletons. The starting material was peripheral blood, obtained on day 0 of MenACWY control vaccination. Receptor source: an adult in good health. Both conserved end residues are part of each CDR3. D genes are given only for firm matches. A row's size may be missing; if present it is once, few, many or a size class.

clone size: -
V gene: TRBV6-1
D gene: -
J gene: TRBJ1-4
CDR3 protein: CASSEQGNEKLFF
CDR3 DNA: TGTGCCAGCAGTGAACAGGGTAATGAAAAACTGTTTTTT

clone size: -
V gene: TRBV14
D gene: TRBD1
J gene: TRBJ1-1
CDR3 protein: CASSRQGLNTEAFF
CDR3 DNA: TGTGCCAGCAGTCGACAGGGGTTGAACACTGAAGCTTTCTTT

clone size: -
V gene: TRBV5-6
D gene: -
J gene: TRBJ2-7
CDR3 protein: CASSPQPLGYEQYF
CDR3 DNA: TGTGCCAGCAGCCCACAGCCATTGGGCTACGAGCAGTACTTC

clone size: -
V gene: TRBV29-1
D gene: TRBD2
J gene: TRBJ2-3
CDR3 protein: CSVAGTSSTDTQYF
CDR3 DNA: TGCAGCGTCGCCGGGACTAGCAGCACAGATACGCAGTATTTT

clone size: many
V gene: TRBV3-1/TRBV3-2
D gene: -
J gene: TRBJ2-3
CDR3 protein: CASSQDTGGEVWRGTDTQYF
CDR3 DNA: TGTGCCAGCAGCCAAGACACAGGGGGTGAGGTCTGGCGGGGGACAGATACGCAGTATTTT

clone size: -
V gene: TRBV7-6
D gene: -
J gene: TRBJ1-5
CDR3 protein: CASSLAGSAGEPQHF
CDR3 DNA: TGTGCCAGCAGCTTAGCGGGGTCTGCGGGGGAGCCCCAGCATTTT

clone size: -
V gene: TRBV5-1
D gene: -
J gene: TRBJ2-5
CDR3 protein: CASSLERASTQYF
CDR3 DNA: TGCGCCAGCAGCTTGGAACGAGCGTCGACCCAGTACTTC

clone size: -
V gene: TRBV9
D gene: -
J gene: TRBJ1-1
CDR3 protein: CASSVGDTEAFF
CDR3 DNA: TGTGCCAGCAGCGTCGGTGACACTGAAGCTTTCTTT

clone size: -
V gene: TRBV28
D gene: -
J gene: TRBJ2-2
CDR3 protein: CASIPAFVQIEITGELFF
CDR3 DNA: TGTGCCAGCATTCCGGCCTTTGTACAGATCGAGATAACCGGGGAGCTGTTTTTT

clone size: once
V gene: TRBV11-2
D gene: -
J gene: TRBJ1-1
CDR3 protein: CASSLDRGEYTEAFF
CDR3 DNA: TGTGCCAGCAGCTTAGATCGGGGGGAATACACTGAAGCTTTCTTT

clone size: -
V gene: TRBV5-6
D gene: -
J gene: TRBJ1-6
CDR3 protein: CASSFGSRPLHF
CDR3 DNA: TGTGCCAGCAGCTTCGGATCGAGACCCCTCCACTTT

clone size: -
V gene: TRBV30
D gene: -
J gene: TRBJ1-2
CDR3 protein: CAWSESLGTLGGYTF
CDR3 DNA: TGTGCCTGGAGTGAGTCGTTAGGGACATTGGGAGGCTACACCTTC

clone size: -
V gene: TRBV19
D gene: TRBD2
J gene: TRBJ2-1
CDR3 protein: CASSINSGATYNEQFF
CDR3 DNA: TGTGCCAGTAGTATAAATAGCGGGGCTACCTACAATGAGCAGTTCTTC

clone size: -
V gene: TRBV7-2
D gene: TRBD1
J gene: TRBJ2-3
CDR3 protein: CASSNRDRGPKDTQYF
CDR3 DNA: TGTGCCAGCAGCAACCGGGACAGGGGGCCGAAGGATACGCAGTATTTT

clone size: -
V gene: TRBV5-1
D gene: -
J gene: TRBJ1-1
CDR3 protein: CASSLRVGEPPAFF
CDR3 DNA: TGCGCCAGCAGCTTGAGGGTCGGCGAGCCGCCGGCTTTCTTT

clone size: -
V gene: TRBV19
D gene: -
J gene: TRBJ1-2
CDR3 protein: CASSTGTRNTNYGYTF
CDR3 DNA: TGTGCCAGTAGTACAGGGACACGGAATACTAACTATGGCTACACCTTC

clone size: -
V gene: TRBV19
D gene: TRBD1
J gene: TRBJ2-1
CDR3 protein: CASRQGAKNEQFF
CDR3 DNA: TGTGCCAGTCGCCAGGGGGCAAAAAATGAGCAGTTCTTC